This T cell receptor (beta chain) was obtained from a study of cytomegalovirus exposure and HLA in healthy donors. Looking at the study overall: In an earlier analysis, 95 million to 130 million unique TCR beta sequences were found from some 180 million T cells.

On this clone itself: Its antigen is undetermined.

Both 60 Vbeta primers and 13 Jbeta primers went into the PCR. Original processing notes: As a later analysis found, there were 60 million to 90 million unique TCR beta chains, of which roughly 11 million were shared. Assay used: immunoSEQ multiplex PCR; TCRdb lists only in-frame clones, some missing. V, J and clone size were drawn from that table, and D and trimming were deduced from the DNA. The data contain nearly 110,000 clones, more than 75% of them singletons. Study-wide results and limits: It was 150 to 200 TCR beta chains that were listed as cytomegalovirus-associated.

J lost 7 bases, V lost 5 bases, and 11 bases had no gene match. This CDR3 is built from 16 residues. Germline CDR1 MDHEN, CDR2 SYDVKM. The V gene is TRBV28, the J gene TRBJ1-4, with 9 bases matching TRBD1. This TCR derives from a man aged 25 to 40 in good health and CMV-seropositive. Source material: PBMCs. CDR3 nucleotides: TGTGCCAGCAGTAGAAGGGGACAGGGCATAGGTGAAAAACTGTTTTTT. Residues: CASSRRGQGIGEKLFF.